The 27 T cell receptor beta chains given below trace back to one sample, sequenced in a study of T cell repertoires in cytomegalovirus infection. No cognate antigen is known for these TCRs. A single record per CDR3 protein comes from TCRdb applying MiXCR to the reads. Of about 830,000 distinct CDR3 sequences in the sample, approximately 29% were seen once. Sequencing was performed on cultured CD8+ T cells from PBMCs, taken from culture after CMV antigen stimulation. The receptors stem from a human donor in good health (CMV status not recorded). Some clones in this sample may be carry-over from other donors' samples.

CDR3 loop: CASSLGERVDYGYTF. CDR3 bases: TGTGCCAGCAGCTTAGGAGAACGGGTGGACTATGGCTACACCTTC. The chain couples TRBV7-9 to TRBJ1-2; D not resolved. The CDR3 totals 15 residues. V dropped 1 base and J dropped 3 bases, with 12 bases sitting between them. Germline lookup yields CDR1 SEHNR and CDR2 FQNEAQ (reference sequence).

The V call is TRBV7-9, the J call TRBJ1-5, with D tentatively TRBD1 (5 bases). This CDR3 comprises 16 residues. CDR1 is SEHNR and CDR2 is FQNEAQ in the germline V gene (reference sequence). V was pared by 1 base and J by 5 bases, with 15 bases between. The CDR3 DNA follows: TGTGCCAGCAGCTTAGAGGGGACGGGGGATTATCAGCCCCAGCATTTT. Its translation: CASSLEGTGDYQPQHF.

The rearrangement joins TRBV6-4 to TRBJ2-3; D might be TRBD2 (6 bases). The CDR3 totals 15 residues. The V gene's germline CDR1 is MRHNA and CDR2 SNTAGT. The V end was cut by 6 bases, the J end by 2 bases, with 15 bases between. For the CDR3, the DNA is TGTGCCAGCAGCGCCGGGACTTCCCTCACAGATACGCAGTATTTT. Translating gives CASSAGTSLTDTQYF.

This clonotype was counted between two and nine times. The genes are TRBV6-1 and TRBJ1-5, with TRBD1 as a possible D gene (6 bases). The ends were cut back, 2 bases at V and 3 bases at J, with 11 bases in the middle. The length of the CDR3 is 15 residues. Germline assignment: CDR1 MNHNS and CDR2 SASEGT. Here the CDR3 reads CASSESGQFNQPQHF. The CDR3 DNA is TGTGCCAGCAGTGAAAGTGGACAGTTCAATCAGCCCCAGCATTTT.

This clonotype was recorded a few times. The chain has TRBV12-3 or TRBV12-4 and TRBJ2-7; unclear D gene. V lost 7 bases to trimming and J lost 2 bases, with 12 bases between them. The CDR3 contains 13 residues. CDR3 in DNA: TGTGCCAGCACCTACAGTTTAACCTACGAGCAGTACTTC. Protein sequence: CASTYSLTYEQYF.

This clonotype was observed a few times. The gene calls are TRBV4-1 and TRBJ1-6, with D perhaps TRBD1 (5 bases). CDR1 MGHRA and CDR2 YSYEKL come from the germline V gene. The CDR3 totals 15 residues. V was shortened by 5 bases and J by 8 bases, with 16 bases between the two germline ends. The CDR3 DNA reads TGCGCCAGCAGCTCGGAGGGGACGGCGTATTCACCCCTCCACTTT. Protein: CASSSEGTAYSPLHF.

In the case of this clonotype: At one end the junction does not follow the germline gene, possibly because of a read error. This rearrangement joins TRBV12-3 or TRBV12-4 to TRBJ1-2; the D is unclear. CDR3 length equals 20 residues. CDR3 protein: CASSSHELSYGNSWNYGYIF. The CDR3 DNA is TGTGCCAGCAGCTCCCACGAGCTCTCTTACGGGAACAGCTGGAACTATGGCTACATCTTC.

In regard to this clonotype: A read error is possible here, since a much larger clone lies one base away. The rearrangement links TRBV7-8 to TRBJ1-1; a possible D gene is TRBD1 (5 bases). V lost 1 base and J lost 1, with 22 bases in between. CDR3 length equals 19 residues. The germline V gene has CDR1 SGHVS and CDR2 FQNEAQ. The CDR3 protein is CASSLVWNPNGGKNTEAFF. Written as DNA, the CDR3 is TGTGCCAGCAGCTTAGTTTGGAATCCGAACGGGGGGAAGAACACTGAAGCTTTCTTT.

This clonotype was found a few times. The CDR3 here is CARSQDIRNSPLHF. The CDR3 DNA reads as TGTGCCAGGTCACAGGATATCAGGAATTCACCCCTCCACTTT. The chain employs TRBV19 and TRBJ1-6; tentatively, D is TRBD1 (5 bases). The CDR3 covers 14 residues. The germline CDR1 and CDR2 sequences are LNHDA and SQIVND (reference sequence). V lost 9 bases to trimming and J lost 7 bases, with 16 bases between them.

A remark on this clonotype: A clone one base away is much larger, so this may be a read error. The chain links TRBV3-1 to TRBJ2-5; possible D gene TRBD2, 5 bases. The CDR3 length is 14 residues. Germline V gene data show CDR1 as LGHDT and CDR2 as YNNKEL (reference sequence). CDR3 sequence: CASSQDREREAQYF. CDR3 DNA: TGTGCCAGCAGCCAAGACCGGGAAAGAGAGGCCCAGTACTTC.

The rearrangement joins TRBV27 to TRBJ2-3; 9 nucleotides agree with TRBD2. Germline V gene data show CDR1 as MNHEY and CDR2 as SMNVEV (reference sequence). CDR3 length equals 16 residues. V lost 5 bases, J lost 4 bases, and 10 bases stayed unmatched. CDR3 amino acids: CASSPIAGAPADTQYF. In DNA form, the CDR3 reads TGTGCCAGCAGTCCAATAGCGGGGGCCCCCGCAGATACGCAGTATTTT.

The chain combines TRBV5-4 with TRBJ2-1; 7 bases agree with TRBD2. Germline CDR1 reads SGHNT; CDR2 reads YYREEE (reference sequence). The CDR3 extends over 16 amino acids. Unmatched junction bases numbered 7, after V lost 4 bases and J lost 0 bases. CDR3 DNA sequence: TGTGCCAGCAGCCCCTGGCGGGAGAGCTCCTACAATGAGCAGTTCTTC. Its translation: CASSPWRESSYNEQFF.

This clonotype was seen a few times. DNA of the CDR3: TGTGCCAGCTCACCATCGGACAGGTTGTATGAAAAACTGTTTTTT. Translating gives CASSPSDRLYEKLFF. V and J are TRBV18 and TRBJ1-4, with 7 bases that match TRBD1. The CDR3 runs to 15 residues. The trim removed 2 bases at V and 6 bases at J, leaving 6 bases unmatched. Germline V CDR1 and CDR2: KGHSH, LQKENI.

This clonotype came up a few times. Being one base from a much bigger clone, this may be a read error. CDR3 sequence (DNA): TGTGCCAGCAGTCCGAGACCTACCTACGAGCAGTACTTC. Translating it yields CASSPRPTYEQYF. The chain combines TRBV7-6 with TRBJ2-7, with D hard to call. Looked up from germline, CDR1 is SGHVS and CDR2 is FNYEAQ. The CDR3 spans 13 residues. Trimming cost V 6 bases and J 2 bases, with 11 bases left between them.

The rearrangement joins TRBV11-3 to TRBJ1-1; D uncertain. V lost 1 base and J 2 bases, leaving 5 bases between the germline ends. This CDR3 region has 13 residues. Germline assignment: CDR1 SGHNT and CDR2 YENEEA. The CDR3 sequence is CASSLVYNTEAFF. As DNA, the CDR3 is TGTGCCAGCAGCTTAGTCTACAACACTGAAGCTTTCTTT.

The V call is TRBV25-1, the J call TRBJ2-7; maybe TRBD2 (6 bases). The CDR3 runs 15 residues. V was clipped by 4 bases and J by 7 bases, with 20 bases between them. The germline CDR1 and CDR2 sequences are MGHDK and SYGVNS. CDR3: CASSAEGERSWEQYV. CDR3 coding DNA: TGTGCCAGCAGTGCGGAGGGAGAAAGGTCTTGGGAGCAGTACGTC.

This clonotype was counted between two and nine times. The chain recombines TRBV12-3 or TRBV12-4 with TRBJ1-1; 10 bases fit TRBD1. The junction had 3 bases not matched to a gene; V was cut back by 4 bases and J by 4 bases. The CDR3 extends over 14 amino acids. The CDR3 is CASSWTGGGTEAFF. CDR3 coding DNA: TGTGCCAGCAGTTGGACAGGGGGTGGCACTGAAGCTTTCTTT.

This chain joins TRBV12-3 or TRBV12-4 and TRBJ2-1; TRBD2 aligns across 10 bases. After removal of 3 bases from V and 5 bases from J, the junction contained 10 bases not matched to a gene. The CDR3 covers 17 residues. In DNA form, the CDR3 reads TGTGCCAGCAGTTTTCTTCTGCTAGCGGGGGTCGACAATGAGCAGTTCTTC. It is translated as CASSFLLLAGVDNEQFF.

This clonotype occurred many times. The V gene is TRBV7-6, the J gene TRBJ2-3; 8 bases align to TRBD2. This CDR3 is 15 amino acids long. Germline CDR1 is SGHVS and CDR2 is FNYEAQ. J gave up 2 bases and V 1 base, and 2 bases lay outside the gene matches. Here the CDR3 reads CASSLGGGTTDTQYF. The CDR3 DNA is TGTGCCAGCAGCTTAGGCGGGGGGACCACAGATACGCAGTATTTT.

CDR3 coding DNA: TGTGCCAGCAGTTTATCTGGCCCTTACGAGCAGTACGTC. Its translation: CASSLSGPYEQYV. The chain carries TRBV28 and TRBJ2-7; D call uncertain. Between the trimmed V and J ends, which lost 1 base and 4 bases, there was a span of 8 bases. There are 13 residues in the CDR3. Per the germline V gene, CDR1 is MDHEN and CDR2 is SYDVKM.

This clonotype appeared a few times. This chain connects TRBV7-3 to TRBJ1-1; 7 bases agree with TRBD1. J was trimmed by 5 bases and V by 0 bases; bases with no gene match: 6. Germline V gene data show CDR1 as SGHTA and CDR2 as FQGTGA. The CDR3 covers 15 residues. The CDR3 reads CASSLTRQGRTEAFF. The DNA for the CDR3 is TGTGCCAGCAGCTTAACCCGACAGGGTAGGACTGAAGCTTTCTTT.

V gene TRBV12-5 combines with J gene TRBJ2-1; weak D call: TRBD2 (6 bases). Trimming cost V 5 bases and J 1 base, with 9 bases left between them. Germline V gene data show CDR1 as LGHNT and CDR2 as FRNRAP. This CDR3 spans 14 amino acids. The CDR3 DNA reads as TGTGCTAGTGGTCCGGGACTTTCCTACAATGAGCAGTTCTTC. Protein product: CASGPGLSYNEQFF. The full variable domain, with the rest looked up from reference TRBV12-5 and TRBJ2-1, is DARVTQTPRHKVTEMGQEVTMRCQPILGHNTVFWYRQTMMQGLELLAYFRNRAPLDDSGMPKDRFSAEMPDATLATLKIQPSEPRDSAVYFCASGPGLSYNEQFFGPGTRLTVL.

The chain joins TRBV9 to TRBJ1-2, with D possibly TRBD1 on 5 matching bases. The CDR3 is 16 residues long. Per germline, CDR1 SGDLS and CDR2 YYNGEE. V was clipped by 0 bases and J by 4 bases, with 16 bases between them. The DNA of the CDR3 is TGTGCCAGCAGCGTAGGCAGGGAGCGCCTTAGCTATGGCTACACCTTC. Protein product: CASSVGRERLSYGYTF.

CDR3 sequence: CASSSRDRETYIRPGDTQYF. CDR3 sequence (DNA): TGCGCCAGCAGCTCCCGCGACAGGGAGACTTACATTCGCCCGGGAGATACGCAGTATTTT. The chain combines TRBV5-1 with TRBJ2-3, with 7 bases lining up with TRBD1. Germline loops: CDR1 SGHRS, CDR2 YFSETQ. CDR3 size: 20 residues. Unmatched junction bases numbered 24, after V lost 3 bases and J lost 5 bases. Variable domain in full (rest from reference TRBV5-1 and TRBJ2-3): KAGVTQTPRYLIKTRGQQVTLSCSPISGHRSVSWYQQTPGQGLQFLFEYFSETQRNKGNFPGRFSGRQFSNSRSEMNVSTLELGDSALYLCASSSRDRETYIRPGDTQYFGPGTRLTVL.

There are a few counts of this clonotype. V and J are TRBV19 and TRBJ1-1; D is undetermined. This CDR3 region has 14 residues. The germline V gene has CDR1 LNHDA and CDR2 SQIVND (reference sequence). V was cut by 6 bases and J by 0 bases, with 11 bases left in between. The CDR3 spells CASSLIHVNTEAFF. CDR3 coding DNA: TGTGCCAGTAGCCTGATCCATGTGAACACTGAAGCTTTCTTT. Full variable domain (remainder filled in from reference TRBV19 and TRBJ1-1): DGGITQSPKYLFRKEGQNVTLSCEQNLNHDAMYWYRQDPGQGLRLIYYSQIVNDFQKGDIAEGYSVSREKKESFPLTVTSAQKNPTAFYLCASSLIHVNTEAFFGQGTRLTVV.

The CDR3 bases are TGTGCCAGCAGTATCAAGGGGGCTAGATACACTGAAGCTTTCTTT. Translation gives CASSIKGARYTEAFF. The chain joins TRBV12-3 or TRBV12-4 to TRBJ1-1, with 7 positions matching TRBD1. This CDR3 region has 15 residues. The V and J ends lost 5 bases and 3 bases, in that order; junction bases with no gene match: 9.

This clonotype was detected only a few times. The gene calls are TRBV27 and TRBJ1-2; tentatively, D is TRBD1 (5 bases). The V gene lost 5 bases and the J gene lost 8 bases, with 12 bases spanning the gap. The CDR3 runs 12 residues. From germline, CDR1 is MNHEY and CDR2 SMNVEV (reference sequence). The CDR3 spells CASSPQGTGYTF. CDR3 DNA sequence: TGTGCCAGCAGTCCGCAGGGTACGGGCTACACCTTC.